The 30 T cell receptor beta chains given below trace back to one sample, sequenced in a study of OX40 agonist ivuxolimab in advanced cancers. TCRdb keeps only in-frame clones here, not all; method: immunoSEQ multiplex PCR. The table has roughly 70,000 clones, 85% seen once. Sequencing was performed on CD4+ or CD8+ T cells sorted from blood, taken in a trial of the OX40 agonist ivuxolimab. The source is an adult with an advanced solid tumor such as melanoma, head and neck, liver or kidney cancer.

The chain carries TRBV7-2 and TRBJ2-1, with a tentative D call TRBD2 (5 bases). Trimming shortened V by 0 bases and J by 5 bases, and 8 bases separated the two germline ends. CDR1 is SGHTA and CDR2 is FQGNSA in the germline V gene. The CDR3 has 14 amino acids. CDR3 nucleotides: TGTGCCAGCAGCTTAGCGGGGAGAAACAATGAGCAGTTCTTC. This gives the protein CASSLAGRNNEQFF.

V is TRBV7-2 and J is TRBJ1-2; D is undetermined. Trimming shortened V by 6 bases and J by 11 bases, and 19 bases separated the two germline ends. The CDR3 contains 13 residues. The germline V gene encodes CDR1 SGHTA and CDR2 FQGNSA. This chain's CDR3 is CASSSRTASKYTF. Written as DNA, the CDR3 is TGTGCCAGCAGTTCAAGGACGGCTTCAAAATACACCTTC.

V usage is TRBV19 and J usage is TRBJ2-2, with TRBD1 identical over 11 bases. There are 16 residues in the CDR3. Germline CDR1 and CDR2: LNHDA and SQIVND (reference sequence). Trimming took 3 bases from V and 6 from J; bases not matched to a gene: 6. In DNA form, the CDR3 reads TGTGCCAGTAGTATCCGGGACAGGGGGATTGCCGGGGAGCTGTTTTTT. Its translation is CASSIRDRGIAGELFF. Complete variable domain (other parts from reference TRBV19 and TRBJ2-2): DGGITQSPKYLFRKEGQNVTLSCEQNLNHDAMYWYRQDPGQGLRLIYYSQIVNDFQKGDIAEGYSVSREKKESFPLTVTSAQKNPTAFYLCASSIRDRGIAGELFFGEGSRLTVL.

The chain couples TRBV18 to TRBJ1-2; D unresolved. CDR1 and CDR2 (germline): KGHSH, LQKENI. V gave up 4 bases and J gave up 2 bases, with 5 bases separating them. The CDR3 extends over 12 amino acids. For the CDR3, the DNA is TGTGCCAGCTCACTTCGGAACTATGGCTACACCTTC. It translates to CASSLRNYGYTF.

The rearrangement joins TRBV19 to TRBJ1-4; 10 bases are shared with TRBD1. CDR1 and CDR2 (germline): LNHDA, SQIVND (reference sequence). V lost 6 bases to trimming and J lost 5 bases; unmatched junction nucleotides: 3. This CDR3 spans 14 amino acids. CDR3 sequence: CASRRQGANEKLFF. CDR3 nucleotide sequence: TGTGCCAGTAGACGACAGGGGGCGAATGAAAAACTGTTTTTT.

The chain is built from TRBV10-3 and TRBJ1-1; a possible D gene is TRBD1 (5 bases). The CDR3 sequence is 12 residues long. The germline CDR1 and CDR2 sequences are ENHRY and SYGVKD. CDR3: CATSDGGTEAFF. CDR3 DNA sequence: TGTGCAACCTCAGATGGGGGCACTGAAGCTTTCTTT.

This sequence joins TRBV19 and TRBJ2-4, with D unresolved. V was shortened by 5 bases and J by 0 bases, with 20 bases between the two germline ends. Germline CDR1 and CDR2: LNHDA and SQIVND (reference sequence). The CDR3 extends over 18 amino acids. CDR3 region: CASSPARGTKIAKNIQYF. CDR3 sequence (DNA): TGTGCCAGTAGTCCCGCCAGAGGTACAAAGATAGCCAAAAACATTCAGTACTTC.

The V call is TRBV6-6, the J call TRBJ2-5; the D gene is possibly TRBD2 (6 bases). Trimming cost V 5 bases and J 1 base, with 11 bases left between them. From germline, CDR1 is MNHNY and CDR2 SVGAGI (reference sequence). The length of the CDR3 is 14 residues. This CDR3 reads CASSPPGLQETQYF. As DNA, the CDR3 is TGTGCCAGCAGTCCCCCGGGACTCCAAGAGACCCAGTACTTC.

The CDR3 protein is CASSPTGTGFNEQFF. CDR3 nucleotides: TGTGCCAGCAGCCCAACCGGGACAGGGTTCAATGAGCAGTTCTTC. The chain has TRBV6-5 and TRBJ2-1, with TRBD1 identical over 9 bases. Germline V gene sequence: CDR1 MNHEY, CDR2 SVGAGI. CDR3 length equals 15 residues. The ends lost 6 bases at V and 6 bases at J; junction bases unmatched: 9.

This sequence joins TRBV4-1 and TRBJ2-6; 8 bases line up with TRBD1. Trimming removed 1 base from V and 0 bases from J; junction bases left unmatched: 11. Germline V lookup: CDR1 MGHRA, CDR2 YSYEKL. This CDR3 has 20 residues. CDR3 bases: TGCGCCAGCAGCCAAGTAGGTGGACAGGGAGGACACTCTGGGGCCAACGTCCTGACTTTC. It is translated as CASSQVGGQGGHSGANVLTF.

This chain joins TRBV2 and TRBJ1-1, with 8 bases matching TRBD1. The V gene's germline CDR1 is SNHLY and CDR2 FYNNEI. The trim removed 5 bases at V and 9 bases at J, leaving 5 bases unmatched. The CDR3 extends over 12 amino acids. The CDR3 DNA reads as TGTGCCAGCAGTCCTGGACAGGGAAAAGCTTTCTTT. Its translation is CASSPGQGKAFF.

The rearrangement joins TRBV7-3 to TRBJ1-1, with D hard to call. CDR1 and CDR2 (germline): SGHTA, FQGTGA. With 2 bases removed from V and 1 base from J, the gap between germline ends came to 11 bases. The CDR3 is 15 residues long. The CDR3 loop is CASSLAPHPNTEAFF. CDR3 DNA: TGTGCCAGCAGCTTAGCCCCGCACCCGAACACTGAAGCTTTCTTT.

The chain links TRBV14 to TRBJ2-7; D is perhaps TRBD1 (5 bases). Trimming took 2 bases from V and 6 from J, leaving 8 bases between them. The CDR3 is 12 residues long. The germline V gene encodes CDR1 SGHDN and CDR2 FVKESK. CDR3 nucleotides: TGTGCCAGCAGCCAAAACAGGCGCGAGCAGTACTTC. Protein product: CASSQNRREQYF.

The CDR3 region is CAEGGRSSYEQYF. The CDR3 DNA reads TGTGCCGAGGGGGGGAGAAGCTCCTACGAGCAGTACTTC. J is TRBJ2-7 and V is TRBV28, with a possible D match to TRBD2 (7 bases). V was clipped by 11 bases and J by 0 bases, with 14 bases between them. This CDR3 region has 13 residues. Germline values: CDR1 MDHEN, CDR2 SYDVKM.

The chain carries TRBV6-5 and TRBJ2-5, with TRBD1 matching over 8 bases. The DNA end lines up better with TRBJ2-7; the J call may be wrong. The CDR3 is 14 residues long. From germline, CDR1 is MNHEY and CDR2 SVGAGI. CDR3 sequence (DNA): TGTGCCAGCAGTTTTCAGGGGGCGGTCTACGAGCAGTACTTC. It translates to CASSFQGAVYEQYF.

This clone turned up a few times. J is TRBJ2-1 and V is TRBV5-4; 8 bases align to TRBD1. CDR3 length: 16 amino acids. V lost 0 bases, J lost 1 base, and 3 bases stayed unmatched. Germline CDR1 reads SGHNT; CDR2 reads YYREEE (reference sequence). CDR3: CASSLGGQESYNEQFF. CDR3 bases: TGTGCCAGCAGCTTGGGGGGACAGGAGTCCTACAATGAGCAGTTCTTC.

V usage is TRBV30 and J usage is TRBJ2-1; 7 nucleotides align to TRBD2. J lost 10 bases, V lost 1 base, and 10 bases had no gene match. Germline V gives CDR1 GTSNPN, CDR2 SVGIG (reference sequence). The CDR3 runs 14 residues. The CDR3 DNA follows: TGTGCCTGGAGTGCGGGACTAATCCTCAACGAGCAGTTCTTC. Translating it yields CAWSAGLILNEQFF.

This clone was seen a handful of times. V is TRBV19 and J is TRBJ1-2, with unresolved D. Germline assignment: CDR1 LNHDA and CDR2 SQIVND (reference sequence). CDR3 length: 14 amino acids. The germline V and J ends were trimmed by 3 bases and 4 bases, with 12 bases remaining between them. DNA of the CDR3: TGTGCCAGTAGTATTGGGTCTTCGGCCTATGGCTACACCTTC. As protein: CASSIGSSAYGYTF.

This chain uses TRBV11-2 with TRBJ2-5; D uncertain. CDR1 and CDR2 from the germline V gene are SGHAT and FQNNGV. The V and J ends lost 2 bases and 5 bases respectively, with 6 bases between them. The CDR3 runs 12 residues. This chain's CDR3 is CASSLSPETQYF. CDR3 in DNA: TGTGCCAGCAGCTTATCCCCGGAGACCCAGTACTTC. The whole variable domain, remainder taken from reference TRBV11-2 and TRBJ2-5, is EAGVAQSPRYKIIEKRQSVAFWCNPISGHATLYWYQQILGQGPKLLIQFQNNGVVDDSQLPKDRFSAERLKGVDSTLKIQPAKLEDSAVYLCASSLSPETQYFGPGTRLLVL.

The chain links TRBV5-1 to TRBJ2-2; D might be TRBD1 (6 bases). CDR3 length: 16 residues. Trimming stripped 3 bases from V and 7 bases from J, with 19 bases between. Germline CDR1 SGHRS, CDR2 YFSETQ. DNA of the CDR3: TGCGCCAGCAGCTCGGCCGGGACACGGACCCTCGGGGAGCTGTTTTTT. Its protein is CASSSAGTRTLGELFF.

The chain recombines TRBV6-6 with TRBJ2-7; 13 bases are shared with TRBD2. CDR1 and CDR2 from the germline V gene are MNHNY and SVGAGI (reference sequence). V lost 7 bases to trimming and J lost 7 bases; unmatched junction nucleotides: 10. The CDR3 loop spans 15 amino acids. The chain's CDR3 is CASTPTSGGMGEQYF. CDR3 DNA sequence: TGTGCCAGCACCCCGACTAGCGGGGGGATGGGAGAGCAGTACTTC.

J is TRBJ2-5 and V is TRBV18; 10 nucleotides match TRBD2. Trimming at V came to 4 bases and at J to 5 bases, leaving 7 bases not matched to a gene. Looked up from germline, CDR1 is KGHSH and CDR2 is LQKENI. There are 15 residues in the CDR3. The CDR3 DNA follows: TGTGCCAGCTCACTTTCTAGCGGGAGTTATGAGACCCAGTACTTC. Protein: CASSLSSGSYETQYF.

The chain links TRBV14 to TRBJ2-3; D is tentatively TRBD1 or TRBD2 (5 bases each). The CDR3 covers 15 residues. In germline, CDR1 is SGHDN, CDR2 FVKESK. V lost 4 bases and J 0 bases, leaving 11 bases between the germline ends. CDR3 nucleotides: TGTGCCAGCAGCCTCTGGGGGAGTAGCACAGATACGCAGTATTTT. It codes for CASSLWGSSTDTQYF.

CDR3 sequence: CASSQAPRRSDTGELFF. DNA of the CDR3: TGCGCCAGCAGCCAAGCTCCGAGAAGGTCCGACACCGGGGAGCTGTTTTTT. The chain carries TRBV4-1 and TRBJ2-2; no definite D call. CDR1 and CDR2 from the germline V gene are MGHRA and YSYEKL. The CDR3 covers 17 residues. V was pared by 1 base and J by 3 bases, with 15 bases between.

Comment on this clone: This specimen includes other DNA sequences encoding the same CDR3. This chain joins TRBV5-1 and TRBJ2-5; the D is unclear. V lost 2 bases and J 1 base, leaving 0 bases between the germline ends. The CDR3 is 11 residues long. Germline V gives CDR1 SGHRS, CDR2 YFSETQ. The CDR3 nucleotides read TGCGCCAGCAGCTTCCAAGAGACCCAGTACTTC. Protein: CASSFQETQYF.

The chain joins TRBV28 to TRBJ2-7; tentatively, D is TRBD1 (6 bases). The V gene lost 2 bases and the J gene lost 6 bases, with 14 bases spanning the gap. The CDR3 contains 14 residues. Per germline, CDR1 MDHEN and CDR2 SYDVKM. CDR3 in DNA: TGTGCCAGCAGTTTAACAGGGACCGCCACCGAGCAGTACTTC. Translated: CASSLTGTATEQYF.

The gene calls are TRBV9 and TRBJ2-3; tentatively, D is TRBD2 (6 bases). Trimming removed 0 bases from V and 5 bases from J, with 7 bases in between. This CDR3 spans 13 amino acids. Germline CDR1 reads SGDLS; CDR2 reads YYNGEE. Here the CDR3 reads CASSVGGVDTQYF. CDR3 DNA: TGTGCCAGCAGCGTAGGGGGGGTAGATACGCAGTATTTT.

This chain uses TRBV7-2 with TRBJ2-3; 11 positions match TRBD2. The CDR3 extends over 14 amino acids. The junction had 2 bases not matched to a gene; V was cut back by 6 bases and J by 3 bases. Germline CDR1 is SGHTA and CDR2 is FQGNSA. CDR3 coding DNA: TGTGCCAGCAGGACTAGCGGGGAAACAGATACGCAGTATTTT. It yields the protein CASRTSGETDTQYF. Using reference TRBV7-2 and TRBJ2-3 for the parts outside the CDR3, the full variable domain is GAGVSQSPSNKVTEKGKDVELRCDPISGHTALYWYRQSLGQGLEFLIYFQGNSAPDKSGLPSDRFSAERTGGSVSTLTIQRTQQEDSAVYLCASRTSGETDTQYFGPGTRLTVL.

The CDR3 protein is CASSEGPGSSKDTQYF. DNA of the CDR3: TGTGCCAGCAGTGAGGGACCCGGGAGCTCGAAAGATACGCAGTATTTT. The genes are TRBV6-4 and TRBJ2-3; tentatively, D is TRBD2 (6 bases). The CDR3 is 16 residues long. Trimming removed 3 bases at V and 5 bases at J, with 18 bases between. Germline lookup yields CDR1 MRHNA and CDR2 SNTAGT.

J is TRBJ1-1 and V is TRBV5-1, with a tentative D call TRBD1 (6 bases). This CDR3 contains 14 residues. Germline V gene lookup returns CDR1 SGHRS and CDR2 YFSETQ. Trimming pared 1 base from V and 7 bases from J, leaving 14 bases between. The CDR3 protein is CASSLTGLPVEAFF. The CDR3 bases are TGCGCCAGCAGCTTGACAGGGCTTCCAGTTGAAGCTTTCTTT.